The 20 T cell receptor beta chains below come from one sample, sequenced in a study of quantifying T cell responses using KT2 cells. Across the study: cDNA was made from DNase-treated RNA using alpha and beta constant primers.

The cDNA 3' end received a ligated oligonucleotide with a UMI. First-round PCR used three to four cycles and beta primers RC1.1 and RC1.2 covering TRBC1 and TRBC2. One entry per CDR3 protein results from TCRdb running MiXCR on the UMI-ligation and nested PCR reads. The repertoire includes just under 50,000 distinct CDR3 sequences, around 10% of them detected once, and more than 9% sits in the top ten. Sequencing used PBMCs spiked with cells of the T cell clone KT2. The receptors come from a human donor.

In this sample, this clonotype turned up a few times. CDR3 DNA: TGTGCCACCAGTGATTTAAGGAACACCGGGGAGCTGTTTTTT. The encoded protein is CATSDLRNTGELFF. V gene TRBV24-1 combines with J gene TRBJ2-2; D remains unclear. The CDR3 extends over 14 amino acids. Looked up from germline, CDR1 is KGHDR and CDR2 is SFDVKD. Trimming pared 1 base from V and 1 base from J, leaving 3 bases between.

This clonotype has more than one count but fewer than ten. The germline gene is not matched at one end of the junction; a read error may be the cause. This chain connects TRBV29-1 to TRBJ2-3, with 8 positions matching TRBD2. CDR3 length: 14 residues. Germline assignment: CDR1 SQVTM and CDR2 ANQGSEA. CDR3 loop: CSVRGLASRDTQYF. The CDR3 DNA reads TGCAGCGTACGTGGACTAGCTAGCAGAGATACGCAGTATTTT.

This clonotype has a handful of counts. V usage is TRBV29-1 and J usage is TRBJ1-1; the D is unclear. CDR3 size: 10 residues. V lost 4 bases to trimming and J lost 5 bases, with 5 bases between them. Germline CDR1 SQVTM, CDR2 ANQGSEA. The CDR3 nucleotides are TGCAGCGTTGTAAAAACTGAAGCTTTCTTT. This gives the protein CSVVKTEAFF.

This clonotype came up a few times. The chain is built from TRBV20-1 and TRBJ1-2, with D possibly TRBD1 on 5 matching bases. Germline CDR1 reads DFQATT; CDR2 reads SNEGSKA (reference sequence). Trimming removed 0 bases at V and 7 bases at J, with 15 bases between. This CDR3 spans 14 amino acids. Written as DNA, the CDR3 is TGCAGTGCTAGAGAAAAAGACAGCCCTGCTGGCTACACCTTC. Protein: CSAREKDSPAGYTF.

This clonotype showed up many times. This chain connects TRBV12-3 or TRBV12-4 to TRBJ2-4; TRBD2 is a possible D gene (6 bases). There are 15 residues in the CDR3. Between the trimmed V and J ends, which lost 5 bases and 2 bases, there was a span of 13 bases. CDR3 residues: CASSRIGGTKNIQYF. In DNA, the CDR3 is TGTGCCAGCAGTCGGATCGGGGGAACCAAAAACATTCAGTACTTC.

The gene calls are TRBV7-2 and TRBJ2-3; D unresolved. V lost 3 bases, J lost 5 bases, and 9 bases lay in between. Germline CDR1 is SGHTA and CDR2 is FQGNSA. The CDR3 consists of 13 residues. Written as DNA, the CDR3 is TGTGCCAGCAGCTTGCAGTCTGGAGATACGCAGTATTTT. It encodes CASSLQSGDTQYF.

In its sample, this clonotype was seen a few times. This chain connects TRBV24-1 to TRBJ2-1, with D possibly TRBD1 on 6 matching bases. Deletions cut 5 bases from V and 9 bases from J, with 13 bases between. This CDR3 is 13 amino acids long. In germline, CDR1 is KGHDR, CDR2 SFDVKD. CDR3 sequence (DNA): TGTGCCACCAGTGGCACAGGGTCAAGTGAGCAGTTCTTC. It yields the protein CATSGTGSSEQFF.

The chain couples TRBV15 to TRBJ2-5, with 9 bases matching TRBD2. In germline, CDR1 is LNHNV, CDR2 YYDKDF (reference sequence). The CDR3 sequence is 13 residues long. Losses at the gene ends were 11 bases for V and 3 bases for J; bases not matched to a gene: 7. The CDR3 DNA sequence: TGTGCCTCGATGACTAGCGGAAAAGAGACCCAGTACTTC. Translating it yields CASMTSGKETQYF.

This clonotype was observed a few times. The CDR3 region is CATGLAVVSTDTQYF. As DNA, the CDR3 is TGTGCCACGGGACTAGCGGTAGTTAGCACAGATACGCAGTATTTT. The rearrangement links TRBV12-3 or TRBV12-4 to TRBJ2-3, with 11 bases lining up with TRBD2. Unmatched junction bases numbered 6, after V lost 10 bases and J lost 0 bases. There are 15 residues in the CDR3.

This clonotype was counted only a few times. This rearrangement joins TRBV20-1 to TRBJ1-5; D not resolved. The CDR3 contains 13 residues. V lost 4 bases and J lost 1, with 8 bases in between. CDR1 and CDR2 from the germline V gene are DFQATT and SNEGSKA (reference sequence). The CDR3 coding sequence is TGCAGTGCTATTCCCGACAGCAATCAGCCCCAGCATTTT. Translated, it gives CSAIPDSNQPQHF.

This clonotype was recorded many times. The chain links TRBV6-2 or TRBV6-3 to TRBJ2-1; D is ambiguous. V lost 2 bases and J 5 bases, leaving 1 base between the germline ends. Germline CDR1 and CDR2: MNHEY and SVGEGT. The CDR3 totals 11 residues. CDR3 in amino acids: CASSYDNEQFF. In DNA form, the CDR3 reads TGTGCCAGCAGTTACGACAATGAGCAGTTCTTC.

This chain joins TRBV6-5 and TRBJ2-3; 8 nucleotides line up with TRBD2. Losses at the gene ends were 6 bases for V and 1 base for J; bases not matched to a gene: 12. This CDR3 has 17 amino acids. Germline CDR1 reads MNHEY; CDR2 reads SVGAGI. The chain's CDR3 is CASRGRGGPRGTDTQYF. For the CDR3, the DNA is TGTGCCAGCAGGGGCCGGGGGGGCCCCAGGGGCACAGATACGCAGTATTTT.

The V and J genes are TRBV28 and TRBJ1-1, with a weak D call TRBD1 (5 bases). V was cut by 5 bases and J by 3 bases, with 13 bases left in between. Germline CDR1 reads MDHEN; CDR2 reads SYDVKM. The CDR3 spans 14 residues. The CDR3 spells CASSGGAEDTEAFF. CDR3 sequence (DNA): TGTGCCAGCAGTGGAGGGGCCGAGGACACTGAAGCTTTCTTT.

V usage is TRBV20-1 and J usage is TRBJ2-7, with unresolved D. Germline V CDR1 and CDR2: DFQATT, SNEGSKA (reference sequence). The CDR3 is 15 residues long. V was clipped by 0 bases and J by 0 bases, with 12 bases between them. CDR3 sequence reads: CSARDLRASSYEQYF. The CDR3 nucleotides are TGCAGTGCTAGAGATCTCCGGGCTAGCTCCTACGAGCAGTACTTC.

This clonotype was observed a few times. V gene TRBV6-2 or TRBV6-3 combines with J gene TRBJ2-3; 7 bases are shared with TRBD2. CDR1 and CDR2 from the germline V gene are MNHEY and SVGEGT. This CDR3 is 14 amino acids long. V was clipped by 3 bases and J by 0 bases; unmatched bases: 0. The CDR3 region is CASSYSGSTDTQYF. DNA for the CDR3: TGTGCCAGCAGTTATAGCGGGAGCACAGATACGCAGTATTTT.

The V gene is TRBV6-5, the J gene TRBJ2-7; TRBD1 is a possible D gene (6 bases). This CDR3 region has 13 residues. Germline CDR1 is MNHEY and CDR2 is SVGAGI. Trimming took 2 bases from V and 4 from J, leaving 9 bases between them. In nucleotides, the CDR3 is TGTGCCAGCAGTTACAACAGGGAGTACGAGCAGTACTTC. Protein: CASSYNREYEQYF.

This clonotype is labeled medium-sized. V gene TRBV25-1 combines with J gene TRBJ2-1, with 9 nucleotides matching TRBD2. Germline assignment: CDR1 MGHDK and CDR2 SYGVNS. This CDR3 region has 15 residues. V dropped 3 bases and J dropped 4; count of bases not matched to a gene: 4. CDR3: CASSDVAGGYNEQFF. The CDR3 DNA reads TGTGCCAGCAGTGATGTGGCGGGGGGGTACAATGAGCAGTTCTTC.

For the CDR3, the DNA is TGTGCCAGCAGTTACATTATGCGAGGGGGTCCAGGTTCACCCCTCCACTTT. Its protein is CASSYIMRGGPGSPLHF. The chain combines TRBV6-5 with TRBJ1-6, with TRBD1 as a possible D gene (6 bases). Between the trimmed V and J ends, which lost 2 bases and 9 bases, there was a span of 20 bases. This CDR3 is 17 amino acids long. Germline loops: CDR1 MNHEY, CDR2 SVGAGI.

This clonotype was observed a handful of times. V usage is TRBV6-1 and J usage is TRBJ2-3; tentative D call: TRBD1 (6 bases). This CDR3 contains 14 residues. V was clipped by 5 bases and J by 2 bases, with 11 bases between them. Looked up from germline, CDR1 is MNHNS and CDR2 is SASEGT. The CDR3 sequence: CASSKQGHTDTQYF. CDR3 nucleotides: TGTGCCAGCAGTAAACAGGGACACACAGATACGCAGTATTTT.

The CDR3 reads CASSPSRDTQYF. The CDR3 coding sequence is TGTGCCAGTAGTCCGTCTCGAGATACGCAGTATTTT. This rearrangement joins TRBV19 to TRBJ2-3; unclear D gene. CDR3 length: 12 amino acids. Deletions cut 5 bases from V and 5 bases from J, with 8 bases between. Germline V gene lookup returns CDR1 LNHDA and CDR2 SQIVND (reference sequence).